The 5 T cell receptor beta chains below all came from one sample that was sequenced in a study of monozygotic twins with inflammatory bowel disease. With the 5' RACE reads reprocessed, TCRdb shows one record per CDR3 protein and no DNA. The data show a few hundred thousand distinct CDR3 sequences, and the top ten clones hold around 1.5%. Input material: blood. The receptors were gathered from a human donor with ulcerative colitis or Crohn's disease, or a healthy co-twin of an affected twin (not recorded which).

The chain carries TRBV11-3 and TRBJ2-5. Germline V lookup: CDR1 SGHNT, CDR2 YENEEA. This CDR3 has 13 residues. The chain's CDR3 is CASSGGYQETQYF. The full variable domain, its missing parts supplied by reference TRBV11-3 and TRBJ2-5, is EAGVVQSPRYKIIEKKQPVAFWCNPISGHNTLYWYLQNLGQGPELLIRYENEEAVDDSQLPKDRFSAERLKGVDSTLKIQPAELGDSAVYLCASSGGYQETQYFGPGTRLLVL.

The chain employs TRBV5-1 and TRBJ2-1. This CDR3 contains 16 residues. Germline V gene data show CDR1 as SGHRS and CDR2 as YFSETQ. Here the CDR3 reads CASSFYDRTSYNEQFF.

V gene TRBV7-9 combines with J gene TRBJ1-1; the TRBD1 assignment by TCRdb is unverifiable without DNA. Germline-derived CDR1 and CDR2 are SEHNR and FQNEAQ (reference sequence). This CDR3 comprises 12 residues. This CDR3 reads CASSSTVAEAFF.

This chain uses TRBV20-1 with TRBJ1-1; TCRdb returns TRBD1, unconfirmable since there is no DNA. Germline V gene sequence: CDR1 DFQATT, CDR2 SNEGSKA (reference sequence). The CDR3 is 13 residues long. CDR3 loop: CSARRDSNTEAFF.

V gene TRBV24-1 combines with J gene TRBJ1-5; TCRdb outputs TRBD1, but without DNA this stays unchecked. The CDR3 contains 16 residues. Germline CDR1 is KGHDR and CDR2 is SFDVKD. This chain's CDR3 is CATSDEGKNGNQPQHF.